A selection of T cell receptor beta chains follows, all from one sample in a study of a mutant IDH1 vaccine in newly diagnosed glioma. The antigens for these receptors are not known. Only in-frame clones appear in the TCRdb table, and some are missing; sequencing was by immunoSEQ multiplex PCR. The sample includes 100,000 to 150,000 clones, about four fifths of them seen just once. This sample comprised PBMCs, obtained from a glioma patient whose treatment included an IDH1 peptide vaccine. Every receptor here comes from a man aged 35-49 years with glioma. The CDR3 runs from the conserved cysteine through the conserved F or W. Fields, in order: J gene, D gene, V gene, clone size, CDR3 DNA, CDR3 protein. The D gene is left open where the match is weak. Some rows have no size entry. The others give once, few or many, or a class for an expanded clone.

TRBJ1-2,NA,TRBV19,once,TGTGCCAGTAGTCCCACCGGAACAAATGACTATGGCTACACCTTC,CASSPTGTNDYGYTF
TRBJ2-5,NA,TRBV29-1,NA,TGCAGCGTTGAAAACCAGGGCGAGACCCAGTACTTC,CSVENQGETQYF
TRBJ1-1,TRBD1,TRBV27,NA,TGTGCCACTAGCCAAAGGACAGGGGTCACTGAAGCTTTCTTT,CATSQRTGVTEAFF
TRBJ1-5,NA,TRBV6-1,NA,TGTGCCAGCAAAAGGGACAGCAATCAGCCCCAGCATTTT,CASKRDSNQPQHF
TRBJ1-2,NA,TRBV6-5,NA,TGTGCCAGCAGTTTGGGGGGTGGTGACTATGGCTACACCTTC,CASSLGGGDYGYTF
TRBJ1-4,TRBD1,TRBV30,NA,TGTGCCTGGAGTGGCGGGACAGGGGGCTCCGAGACTAATGAAAAACTGTTTTTT,CAWSGGTGGSETNEKLFF
TRBJ2-7,TRBD1,TRBV18,NA,TGTGCCAGCTCTCAGGACAGGGGATTTACCTACGAGCAGTACTTC,CASSQDRGFTYEQYF
TRBJ2-3,TRBD1,TRBV11-2,NA,TGTGCCAGCAGCCCTCCGGTGAGGGGGCTGTTCGCAGATACGCAGTATTTT,CASSPPVRGLFADTQYF
TRBJ2-3,NA,TRBV18,NA,TGTGCCAGCTCGAACAGGGATATGAATACGCAGTATTTT,CASSNRDMNTQYF
TRBJ1-4,NA,TRBV5-1,NA,TGCGCCAGCAGCTATAAGTCAGGAGGGGAAAAACTGTTTTTT,CASSYKSGGEKLFF
TRBJ2-7,NA,TRBV5-5,NA,TGTGCCAGCAGCTCAAAGACAGGAGACTACGAGCAGTACTTC,CASSSKTGDYEQYF
TRBJ1-4,NA,TRBV7-9,few,TGTGCCAGCAGCTTAGGCAGTGGGAATGAAAAACTGTTTTTT,CASSLGSGNEKLFF
TRBJ1-1,NA,TRBV9,few,TGTGCCAGCAGAGGTTCAGGGGAAACTGAAGCTTTCTTT,CASRGSGETEAFF
TRBJ1-4,TRBD1,TRBV7-2,NA,TGTGCCAGCAGCCAGCGGACAGGGTATGAAAAACTGTTTTTT,CASSQRTGYEKLFF
TRBJ2-3,NA,TRBV6-4,NA,TGTGCCAGCAGTGACTCGACATTTAGCACAGATACGCAGTATTTT,CASSDSTFSTDTQYF
TRBJ2-1,TRBD2,TRBV5-6,NA,TGTGCCAGCACCCTCGGGGCGGGAGTGATCTACAATGAGCAGTTCTTC,CASTLGAGVIYNEQFF
TRBJ1-3,TRBD1,TRBV19,NA,TGTGCCAGTAGCCCTCACGGACAGGGGGACACCATATATTTT,CASSPHGQGDTIYF
TRBJ1-5,TRBD1,TRBV2,NA,TGTGCCAGCAGTCCCGGGACAGGGTCCTATCAGCCCCAGCATTTT,CASSPGTGSYQPQHF
TRBJ2-7,NA,TRBV7-2,NA,TGTGCCAGCAGCCCCCGACACTTGGTCAGCTCCTACGAGCAGTACTTC,CASSPRHLVSSYEQYF
TRBJ2-4,NA,TRBV4-1,NA,TGCGCCAGCAGCCAAGAAGCGGGAGCCAAAAACATTCAGTACTTC,CASSQEAGAKNIQYF
TRBJ2-5,TRBD2,TRBV27,NA,TGTGCCAGCAACTCCAGGGCACTAGCGGGAGGAGAGACCCAGTACTTC,CASNSRALAGGETQYF
TRBJ1-2,TRBD1,TRBV11-3,NA,TGTGCCAGCAGCTTAGGGGGACAGACTCCGCACTATGGCTACACCTTC,CASSLGGQTPHYGYTF
TRBJ2-1,TRBD1,TRBV29-1,NA,TGCAGCGTACTGGGACAGGGGGCCTACAATGAGCAGTTCTTC,CSVLGQGAYNEQFF
TRBJ2-5,TRBD1,TRBV6-1,once,TGTGCCAGCAGCGCGCAGATGACAGGGGAGACCCAGTACTTC,CASSAQMTGETQYF
TRBJ1-1,NA,TRBV12-5,once,TGTGCTAGTGGTCCGAGTCCGGGACTGAACACTGAAGCTTTCTTT,CASGPSPGLNTEAFF
TRBJ2-3,NA,TRBV4-3,NA,TGCGCCAGCAGCCCAAGTGGGGCGGTCCTTGATACGCAGTATTTT,CASSPSGAVLDTQYF
TRBJ2-7,TRBD2,TRBV7-2,NA,TGTGCCAGCAGCCCTAGCGGGCGGCCGAGCTCCTACGAGCAGTACTTC,CASSPSGRPSSYEQYF
TRBJ1-2,NA,TRBV11-2,NA,TGTGCCACCTCCGAAGGGGCCTATGGCTACACCTTC,CATSEGAYGYTF
TRBJ2-5,NA,TRBV18,NA,TGTGCCAGCTCACCACGGGGACGAGAGACCCAGTACTTC,CASSPRGRETQYF
TRBJ2-1,TRBD2,TRBV4-3,NA,TGCGCCAGCAGCCACCATAGCGGGAGGGACAATGAGCAGTTCTTC,CASSHHSGRDNEQFF
TRBJ2-3,NA,TRBV7-2,NA,TGTGCCAGCAGCTCACCTATCACAGATACGCAGTATTTT,CASSSPITDTQYF
TRBJ2-2,NA,TRBV5-1,NA,TGCGCCAGCAGCTTGGTTAGCCGGAGTGGAACCGGGGAGCTGTTTTTT,CASSLVSRSGTGELFF
TRBJ1-2,TRBD1,TRBV7-9,NA,TGTGCCAGCAGCCCCTTTTGGGACAGGAGAGCTAACTATGGCTACACCTTC,CASSPFWDRRANYGYTF
TRBJ2-7,NA,TRBV28,NA,TGTGCCAGCAGTCTTAATACCGGGACCGAAGTCCGGGAGCAGTACTTC,CASSLNTGTEVREQYF
TRBJ1-1,NA,TRBV5-1,NA,TGCGCCAGCAGCTTGGGCCCGGGACGGACGAACACTGAAGCTTTCTTT,CASSLGPGRTNTEAFF
TRBJ2-3,NA,TRBV4-3,NA,TGCGCCAGCAGCCCCGGGGGCTTTAGCACAGATACGCAGTATTTT,CASSPGGFSTDTQYF
TRBJ2-7,NA,TRBV5-1,NA,TGCGCCAGCAGGTCGGACGGTCTAGTCTCCTACGAGCAGTACTTC,CASRSDGLVSYEQYF
TRBJ1-1,TRBD1,TRBV11-2,NA,TGTGCCAGCAGCTCTTCCGACAGGGGAAGGGCTGAAGCTTTCTTT,CASSSSDRGRAEAFF
TRBJ1-6,NA,TRBV4-2,NA,TGTGCCAGCAGCCAAGATCCATCAGGCTATAATTCACCCCTCCACTTT,CASSQDPSGYNSPLHF
TRBJ1-2,NA,TRBV27,NA,TGTGCCAGCAGTCGCGGGCGCTATGGCTACACCTTC,CASSRGRYGYTF
TRBJ1-5,TRBD1,TRBV7-8,NA,TGTGCCAGCAGCTCAGGACGAGGGGGCAGGAGCAATCAGCCCCAGCATTTT,CASSSGRGGRSNQPQHF
TRBJ1-3,NA,TRBV28,NA,TGTGCCAGCAGTTTACTGGTGGGGTCCTCTGGAAACACCATATATTTT,CASSLLVGSSGNTIYF
TRBJ2-3,TRBD2,TRBV7-9,NA,TGTGCCAGCAGCGAGCGGGGCCCCGCCTTAGATACGCAGTATTTT,CASSERGPALDTQYF
TRBJ1-1,TRBD1,TRBV29-1,NA,TGCAGCGGCAAACAGGGGGCCCTGAACACTGAAGCTTTCTTT,CSGKQGALNTEAFF
TRBJ2-7,NA,TRBV7-9,NA,TGTGCCAGCAGCTTCTCTCTTGTGGGTAGCGAGCAGTACTTC,CASSFSLVGSEQYF
TRBJ2-3,NA,TRBV18,NA,TGTGCCAGCTCACCGGCCTTGGGTACTACCCACACAGATACGCAGTATTTT,CASSPALGTTHTDTQYF
TRBJ2-2,NA,TRBV29-1,NA,TGCAGCGTCGCAAGGGTAGGGGGGAGAACCGGGGAGCTGTTTTTT,CSVARVGGRTGELFF
TRBJ2-7,TRBD1,TRBV7-9,NA,TGTGCCAGCAGCCAACCGGGACAGCTCTACGAGCAGTACTTC,CASSQPGQLYEQYF
TRBJ1-5,NA,TRBV7-2,NA,TGTGCCAGCAGGGAAACAGGGCTAGCGAATCAGCCCCAGCATTTT,CASRETGLANQPQHF
TRBJ2-7,TRBD2,TRBV14,NA,TGTGCCAGCAGCCAAGACTCCCGGACTAGCGGTAGCTACGAGCAGTACTTC,CASSQDSRTSGSYEQYF
TRBJ2-3,TRBD2,TRBV19,NA,TGTGCCAGTAGTATAGGAGCGGGAGATAGCACAGATACGCAGTATTTT,CASSIGAGDSTDTQYF
TRBJ1-5,TRBD1,TRBV7-2,NA,TGTGCCAGCAGCTTAGAGCGGGGGGACAGGGGCAATCAGCCCCAGCATTTT,CASSLERGDRGNQPQHF
TRBJ1-1,TRBD1,TRBV2,NA,TGTGCCAGCAGTGAAGGAAAAACAGGGGGCGCGGGTGAAGCTTTCTTT,CASSEGKTGGAGEAFF
TRBJ1-1,TRBD1,TRBV7-9,NA,TGTGCCAGCAGCTTACAACAGGGGCGGGCTTACACTGAAGCTTTCTTT,CASSLQQGRAYTEAFF
TRBJ2-3,TRBD1,TRBV5-1,once,TGCGCCAGCAGCTCCTGGACAGGGGGCCTCACAGATACGCAGTATTTT,CASSSWTGGLTDTQYF
TRBJ2-5,TRBD2,TRBV28,NA,TGTGCCGCCCAAACAAAAAAGGCTAGCGGGAGGATGAGGGGGTCAAGGGAGACCCAGTACTTC,CAAQTKKASGRMRGSRETQYF
TRBJ1-3,TRBD1,TRBV5-6,once,TGTGCCAGCAGCGCGCCGGACAGGGAATACACCATATATTTT,CASSAPDREYTIYF